This entry is about one T cell receptor (beta chain). This specimen belongs to a study of blood T cell repertoires in COVID-19. Study details: COVID-19 samples from acute and convalescent phases originated in the United States, Italy and Spain. T cells, B-cell-depleted T cells, or PBMCs provided the cDNA or gDNA that served as material.

Clones were read by immunoSEQ multiplex PCR, and TCRdb kept only the in-frame ones, dropping some. The sample records approximately 470,000 clones, 75% to 90% being singletons. The specimen sequenced was peripheral blood. This receptor was taken from a human donor in a cohort sampled during active COVID-19.

The CDR3 spells CASSPTSRQALSEAFF. In DNA, the CDR3 is TGTGCCAGCAGCCCCACAAGTAGGCAGGCGTTGTCTGAAGCTTTCTTT. This chain joins TRBV27 and TRBJ1-1; D is uncertain. The CDR3 is made up of 16 amino acids. The germline CDR1 and CDR2 sequences are MNHEY and SMNVEV (reference sequence). Trimming pared 6 bases from V and 6 bases from J, leaving 23 bases between.